A selection of T cell receptor beta chains follows, all from one sample in a study of cytomegalovirus exposure and HLA in healthy donors. Data came from immunoSEQ multiplex PCR; TCRdb stores just in-frame clones and leaves some out. Among 150,000 to 200,000 clones listed, approximately 80% were seen once. The sequenced sample was PBMCs. Receptor source: a boy aged 2 to 10 in good health and CMV-seronegative. CDR3s include the opening cysteine and the closing phenylalanine or tryptophan. The order of the fields is CDR3 protein, CDR3 DNA, CDR3 length, D gene, J gene, V gene, clone size. A D gene is named only where the DNA matches it firmly. A clone size is listed for some rows: how often the clone was seen (once, few, many), or a class if it is expanded.

CASSGWQRDTEAFF TGTGCCAGCAGCGGGTGGCAGAGGGACACTGAAGCTTTCTTT 14 . TRBJ1-1 TRBV5-4 few
CASSLGVGTEAFF TGTGCCAGCAGTTTGGGCGTTGGAACTGAAGCTTTCTTT 13 . TRBJ1-1 TRBV28 .
CASSNRDSYEQYF TGTGCCAGCAGCAATCGGGACAGCTACGAGCAGTACTTC 13 . TRBJ2-7 TRBV21-1 .
CASTSTARRDQPQHF TGTGCCAGCACCTCCACAGCCCGGAGGGACCAGCCCCAGCATTTT 15 . TRBJ1-5 TRBV2 .
CASSVQGGSNQPQHF TGTGCCAGCAGTGTGCAGGGGGGTAGCAATCAGCCCCAGCATTTT 15 TRBD1 TRBJ1-5 TRBV27 .
CASSETSDTYNEQFF TGCGCCAGCAGCGAGACTAGCGACACCTACAATGAGCAGTTCTTC 15 TRBD2 TRBJ2-1 TRBV5-1 .
CASSQDVGGEGADTQYF TGCGCCAGCAGCCAAGATGTGGGAGGGGAAGGGGCAGATACGCAGTATTTT 17 TRBD2 TRBJ2-3 TRBV4-3 .
CASGLDLAGWRTGELFF TGTGCTAGTGGTTTGGATTTAGCGGGATGGAGGACCGGGGAGCTGTTTTTT 17 TRBD2 TRBJ2-2 TRBV12-5 .
CASSQGRAGDTEAFF TGCGCCAGCAGCCAGGGCAGGGCAGGGGACACTGAAGCTTTCTTT 15 . TRBJ1-1 TRBV4-3 .
CASEGTRVVNEQFF TGTGCCAGCGAGGGGACTAGGGTTGTGAATGAGCAGTTCTTC 14 TRBD2 TRBJ2-1 TRBV2 .
CAISGWGGNETQYF TGTGCCATCAGTGGCTGGGGGGGGAATGAGACCCAGTACTTC 14 TRBD2 TRBJ2-5 TRBV10-3 .
CASHQQGGNTGELFF TGTGCCAGTCATCAACAGGGGGGAAACACCGGGGAGCTGTTTTTT 15 TRBD1 TRBJ2-2 TRBV2 .
CASSLLAIGYNEQFF TGTGCCAGCAGCTTACTAGCGATAGGTTACAATGAGCAGTTCTTC 15 . TRBJ2-1 TRBV11-2 .
CASSRAGGPTETQYF TGTGCCAGCAGCAGAGCGGGGGGGCCGACGGAGACCCAGTACTTC 15 TRBD2 TRBJ2-5 TRBV5-4 .